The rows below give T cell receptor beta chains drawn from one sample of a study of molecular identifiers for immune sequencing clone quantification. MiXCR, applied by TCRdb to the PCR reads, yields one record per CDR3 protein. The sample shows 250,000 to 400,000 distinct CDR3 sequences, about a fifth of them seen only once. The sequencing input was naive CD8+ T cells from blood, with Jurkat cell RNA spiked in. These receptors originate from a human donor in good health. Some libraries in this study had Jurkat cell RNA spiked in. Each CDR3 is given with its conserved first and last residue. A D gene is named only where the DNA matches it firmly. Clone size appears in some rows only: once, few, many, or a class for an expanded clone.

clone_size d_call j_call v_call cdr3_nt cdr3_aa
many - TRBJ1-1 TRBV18 TGTGCCAGCTCACAGACCAAAAGGGGGGCTGAAGCTTTCTTT CASSQTKRGAEAFF
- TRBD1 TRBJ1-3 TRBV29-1 TGCAGCGTTGGACAGACAGGGGGTGGAAACACCATATATTTT CSVGQTGGGNTIYF
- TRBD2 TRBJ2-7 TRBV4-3 TGCGCCAGCAGCCAAGAAATTGCTAGCGGGGTATACGAGCAGTACTTC CASSQEIASGVYEQYF
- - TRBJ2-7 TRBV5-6 TGTGCCAGCAGCCCGACCGAGAACTCCTACGAGCAGTACTTC CASSPTENSYEQYF
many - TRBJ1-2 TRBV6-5 TGTGCCAGCAGCACGGGGGCGAACTATGGCTACACCTTC CASSTGANYGYTF
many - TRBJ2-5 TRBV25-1 TGTGCCAGCAGTGGTACAGGGAACCAAGAGACCCAGTACTTC CASSGTGNQETQYF
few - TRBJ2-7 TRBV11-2 TGTGCCAGCCGAACCCCCTACGAGCAGTACTTC CASRTPYEQYF
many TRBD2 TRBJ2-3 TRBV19 TGTGCCAGTAGTATGGGCGGGAGCTTGGATACGCAGTATTTT CASSMGGSLDTQYF
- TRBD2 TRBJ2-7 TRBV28 TGTGCCAGCAAGAGGGGACTAGTTCAGTACGAGCAGTACTTC CASKRGLVQYEQYF
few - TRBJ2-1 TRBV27 TGTGCCAGCAGTTTAGGAGGGGTTGAGCAGTTCTTC CASSLGGVEQFF
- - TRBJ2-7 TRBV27 TGTGCCAGCAGTTTATCCGCCGGGGCCCAAGAGCAGTACTTC CASSLSAGAQEQYF
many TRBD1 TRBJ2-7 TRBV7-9 TGTGCCAGCAGCTTAGTAGGTTCCGGGACAGGGAGCTACGAGCAGTACTTC CASSLVGSGTGSYEQYF
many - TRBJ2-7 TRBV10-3 TGTGCCATCAGTCTAGTCGGCTACGAGCAGTACTTC CAISLVGYEQYF
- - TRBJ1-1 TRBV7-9 TGTGCCAGCAACTCGCAAGACCTGGGCACTGAAGCTTTCTTT CASNSQDLGTEAFF
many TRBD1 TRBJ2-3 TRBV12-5 TGTGCTAGTGGTTTCTCTGACAGGGGAGATACGCAGTATTTT CASGFSDRGDTQYF
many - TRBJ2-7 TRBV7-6 TGTGCCAGCACCTCAAATGCCTACGAGCAGTACTTC CASTSNAYEQYF
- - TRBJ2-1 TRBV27 TGTGCCAGCAGTTGGGGACCCGAAATGAACAATGAGCAGTTCTTC CASSWGPEMNNEQFF
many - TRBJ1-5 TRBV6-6 TGTGCCAGCAGTCATGGGCAAGGGCCCCAGCATTTT CASSHGQGPQHF
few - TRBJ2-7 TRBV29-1 TGCAGCGTTGTAGGGGGCAAAACGGGAGGCCGAGGCGAGCAGTACTTC CSVVGGKTGGRGEQYF
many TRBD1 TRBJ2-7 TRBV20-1 TGCAGTGCTAGAGATCGACAGGGGGTTTACGAGCAGTACTTC CSARDRQGVYEQYF
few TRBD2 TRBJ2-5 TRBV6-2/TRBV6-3 TGTGCCAGCAGTTACTCGAGCGGGGGGGCGAAGACCCAGTACTTC CASSYSSGGAKTQYF
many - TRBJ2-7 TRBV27 TGTGCCAGCAGTTTAGCCAGGAAGGTCTCCTACGAGCAGTACTTC CASSLARKVSYEQYF
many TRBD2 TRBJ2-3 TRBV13 TGTGCCAGCAGCGGACAAGCGGGGGCCTTACGAGATACGCAGTATTTT CASSGQAGALRDTQYF
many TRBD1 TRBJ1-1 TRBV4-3 TGCGCCAGCAGCCAAAGACAGGGGAAGGCTGAAGCTTTCTTT CASSQRQGKAEAFF
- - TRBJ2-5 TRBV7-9 TGTGCCAGCAGCTTAAACGCGGGGGCCCCCAAAGAGACCCAGTACTTC CASSLNAGAPKETQYF
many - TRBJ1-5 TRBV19 TGTGCCAGTAGTATCTCCGGAGGAAGAGGGGATCAGCCCCAGCATTTT CASSISGGRGDQPQHF
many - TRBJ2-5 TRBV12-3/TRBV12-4 TGTGCCAGCAGTTTGCTGCAAGAGACCCAGTACTTC CASSLLQETQYF
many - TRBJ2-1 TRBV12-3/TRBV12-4 TGTGCCAGCAGTTATGGCCCACAGGGTCCCTATGAGCAGTTCTTC CASSYGPQGPYEQFF
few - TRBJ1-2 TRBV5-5 TGTGCCAGCAGCTTGGCCGGCCCCGTGGGGGCCGGCTATGGCTACACCTTC CASSLAGPVGAGYGYTF
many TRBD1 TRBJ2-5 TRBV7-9 TGTGCCAGCAGCTTTGAAGGACAGGGGGCTCTCCAAGAGACCCAGTACTTC CASSFEGQGALQETQYF
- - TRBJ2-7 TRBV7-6 TGTGCCAGCAGCTTTGGGTGCGTGCAGTACTTC CASSFGCVQYF
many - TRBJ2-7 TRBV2 TGTGCCAGCAGTGGCCAGGGGACCCGTTCGACTGAGCAGTACTTC CASSGQGTRSTEQYF
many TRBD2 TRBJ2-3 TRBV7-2 TGTGCCAGCAGCTTAATTCTAGCGGACACAGATACGCAGTATTTT CASSLILADTDTQYF
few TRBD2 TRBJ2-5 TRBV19 TGTGCCAGTAGTGGGACTGCGGGGGAACAAGAGACCCAGTACTTC CASSGTAGEQETQYF
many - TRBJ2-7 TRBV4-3 TGCGCCAGCAGCCAGGAGTGGGGTTCCTACGAGCAGTACTTC CASSQEWGSYEQYF
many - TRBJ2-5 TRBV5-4 TGTGCCACCGGGTTCGACGGAGGGGCTATAGAGACCCAGTACTTC CATGFDGGAIETQYF
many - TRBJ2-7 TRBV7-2 TGTGCCAGCAGCTTAGACCAGGGACTCTCCTACGAGCAGTACTTC CASSLDQGLSYEQYF
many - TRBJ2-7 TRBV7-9 TGTGCCAGCAGCTCGCGGGACAGTCGAATATCCTACGAGCAGTACTTC CASSSRDSRISYEQYF
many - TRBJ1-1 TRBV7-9 TGTGCCAGCAGCTTAGCGAGGACGAACGCTGAAGCTTTCTTT CASSLARTNAEAFF
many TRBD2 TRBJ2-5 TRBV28 TGTGCCAGCAGCCGGACTAGCGGTGGAGAGACCCAGTACTTC CASSRTSGGETQYF
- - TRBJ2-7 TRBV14 TGTGCCAGCAGCAGTTACCCAGGGATGCAGTACTTC CASSSYPGMQYF
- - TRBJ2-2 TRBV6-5 TGTGCCAGCAGTTACGGGGGGATTCGGGCCGGGGAGCTGTTTTTT CASSYGGIRAGELFF
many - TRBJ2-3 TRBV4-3 TGCGCCAGCAGCCAAGTTGGGGCAGATACGCAGTATTTT CASSQVGADTQYF
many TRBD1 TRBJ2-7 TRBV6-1 TGTGCCAGCAGTGCCCCAGACAGGGTTTGGGAGCAGTACTTC CASSAPDRVWEQYF
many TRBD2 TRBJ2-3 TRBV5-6 TGTGCCAGCAGCTTGGTGGGACTAGCGGGACTGGGCACAGATACGCAGTATTTT CASSLVGLAGLGTDTQYF
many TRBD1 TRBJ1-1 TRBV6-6 TGTGCCAGCAGGGACAGGGGTACCCCTGAAGCTTTCTTT CASRDRGTPEAFF